Below are 10 T cell receptor beta chains sequenced from a single sample in a study of blood T cell repertoires in COVID-19 (dated by TCRdb to the early 2020s). Libraries were built with the immunoSEQ multiplex PCR assay. TCRdb mirrors the immuneACCESS table, restricted to in-frame sequences. Some clones are absent from its copies; in checked studies, under half trace to an unresolved V gene, and the reason for the others is unknown. Recorded for this sample are 200,000 or so clones; around 80% of them occurred a single time. 8% to 13% of the sample is taken by the ten largest. Sequenced sample: peripheral blood. The receptors stem from an elderly woman with acute or convalescent COVID-19.

The chain has TRBV11-2 and TRBJ2-2; D not certain. V lost 5 bases and J 3 bases, leaving 10 bases between the germline ends. The CDR3 contains 14 residues. The germline CDR1 and CDR2 sequences are SGHAT and FQNNGV. CDR3 DNA: TGTGCCAGCAGCGTTCGTAGTTACACCGGGGAGCTGTTTTTT. As protein: CASSVRSYTGELFF.

A single count supports this clone. The chain uses TRBV11-3 and TRBJ1-5; D may be TRBD1 (6 bases). The CDR3 is 14 amino acids. With 6 bases removed from V and 1 base from J, the gap between germline ends came to 10 bases. Germline V gene lookup returns CDR1 SGHNT and CDR2 YENEEA. CDR3 amino acids: CASRNRASNQPQHF. The DNA of the CDR3 is TGTGCCAGCAGGAACAGGGCAAGCAATCAGCCCCAGCATTTT. The full variable domain, completed using reference TRBV11-3 and TRBJ1-5, is EAGVVQSPRYKIIEKKQPVAFWCNPISGHNTLYWYLQNLGQGPELLIRYENEEAVDDSQLPKDRFSAERLKGVDSTLKIQPAELGDSAVYLCASRNRASNQPQHFGDGTRLSIL.

In this sample, this clone turned up a few times. The chain is built from TRBV5-1 and TRBJ1-1; tentative D call: TRBD1 (5 bases). The CDR3 is 13 amino acids. Germline loops: CDR1 SGHRS, CDR2 YFSETQ. Between the trimmed V and J ends, which lost 2 bases and 5 bases, there was a span of 10 bases. CDR3 DNA: TGCGCCAGCAGCTTTGAGCGGGGGACTGAAGCTTTCTTT. It codes for CASSFERGTEAFF.

The V call is TRBV30, the J call TRBJ1-2; D remains unclear. The V gene lost 3 bases and the J gene lost 2 bases, with 10 bases spanning the gap. Per germline, CDR1 GTSNPN and CDR2 SVGIG (reference sequence). The CDR3 covers 13 residues. The CDR3 DNA reads as TGTGCCTGGAGCGCAGGATACAACTATGGCTACACCTTC. Encoded protein: CAWSAGYNYGYTF.

The chain has TRBV3-1 (or the pseudogene TRBV3-2) and TRBJ1-5; D unresolved. V lost 1 base, J lost 6 bases, and 7 bases lay in between. The CDR3 spans 13 residues. Germline CDR1 is LGHDT and CDR2 is YNNKEL (reference sequence). The CDR3 region has the DNA TGTGCCAGCAGCCAAGGGGCTGGTCAGCCCCAGCATTTT. Encoded protein: CASSQGAGQPQHF.

This clone was counted ten times or more. This sequence joins TRBV11-3 and TRBJ1-1; 7 bases fit TRBD1. Germline V gene lookup returns CDR1 SGHNT and CDR2 YENEEA. With V trimmed by 2 bases and J by 6 bases, 0 bases remained unmatched. The CDR3 runs to 12 residues. The CDR3 DNA reads TGTGCCAGCAGCTTACAGGGGGCTGAAGCTTTCTTT. It specifies CASSLQGAEAFF. Full variable domain (remainder filled in from reference TRBV11-3 and TRBJ1-1): EAGVVQSPRYKIIEKKQPVAFWCNPISGHNTLYWYLQNLGQGPELLIRYENEEAVDDSQLPKDRFSAERLKGVDSTLKIQPAELGDSAVYLCASSLQGAEAFFGQGTRLTVV.

This chain links TRBV19 with TRBJ2-1, with 7 bases aligning to TRBD1. The CDR3 has 14 amino acids. V shed 6 bases, J shed 3 bases, and the junction held 5 bases outside the gene matches. Looked up from germline, CDR1 is LNHDA and CDR2 is SQIVND (reference sequence). The DNA for the CDR3 is TGTGCCAGTAGCCGGGACAGTCGCTACAATGAGCAGTTCTTC. Protein sequence: CASSRDSRYNEQFF.

The gene calls are TRBV29-1 and TRBJ1-1, with D possibly TRBD1 on 6 matching bases. The V gene's germline CDR1 is SQVTM and CDR2 ANQGSEA. V was shortened by 6 bases and J by 1 base, with 15 bases between the two germline ends. This CDR3 contains 14 residues. CDR3 region: CSVAPGHQNTEAFF. CDR3 in DNA: TGCAGCGTAGCCCCGGGACACCAGAACACTGAAGCTTTCTTT.

This clone was seen once. V is TRBV7-9 and J is TRBJ1-2, with D possibly matching TRBD1 (5 bases). The germline gives CDR1 SEHNR, CDR2 FQNEAQ (reference sequence). V gave up 3 bases and J gave up 7 bases, with 21 bases separating them. This CDR3 contains 16 residues. The CDR3 region has the DNA TGTGCCAGCAGCTTCTCCCCGCAGCAGGGAAAGAGTGGCTACACCTTC. Protein product: CASSFSPQQGKSGYTF.

On this clone itself: One junction end disagrees with the germline gene, perhaps due to a read error. This chain uses TRBV7-3 with TRBJ1-1; a weak D match, TRBD1 (6 bases). The CDR3 has 13 amino acids. Germline V gene sequence: CDR1 SGHTA, CDR2 FQGTGA. CDR3 coding DNA: TGTGCCAGCAGCTTATCCCGAAACCAGGGGCTTTTTTTC. Amino acids: CASSLSRNQGLFF.